This TCR beta chain was sequenced for a study of OX40 agonist ivuxolimab in advanced cancers. This table comes from immunoSEQ multiplex PCR, and its TCRdb copy is limited to in-frame clones, with some not included. The repertoire consists of around 60,000 clones, with around 83% occurring once and the leading ten covering less than 3.5%. Sequenced material: CD4+ or CD8+ T cells sorted from blood, taken in a trial of the OX40 agonist ivuxolimab. The sequence derives from an adult with an advanced solid tumor such as melanoma, head and neck, liver or kidney cancer.

The CDR3 DNA reads as TGTGCCTGGAGTAGGGGCAGGGCGTCCCAAGAGACCCAGTACTTC. Translation: CAWSRGRASQETQYF. The rearrangement links TRBV30 to TRBJ2-5; maybe TRBD1 (5 bases). V was shortened by 2 bases and J by 1 base, with 14 bases between the two germline ends. Germline V lookup: CDR1 GTSNPN, CDR2 SVGIG (reference sequence). The CDR3 totals 15 residues.